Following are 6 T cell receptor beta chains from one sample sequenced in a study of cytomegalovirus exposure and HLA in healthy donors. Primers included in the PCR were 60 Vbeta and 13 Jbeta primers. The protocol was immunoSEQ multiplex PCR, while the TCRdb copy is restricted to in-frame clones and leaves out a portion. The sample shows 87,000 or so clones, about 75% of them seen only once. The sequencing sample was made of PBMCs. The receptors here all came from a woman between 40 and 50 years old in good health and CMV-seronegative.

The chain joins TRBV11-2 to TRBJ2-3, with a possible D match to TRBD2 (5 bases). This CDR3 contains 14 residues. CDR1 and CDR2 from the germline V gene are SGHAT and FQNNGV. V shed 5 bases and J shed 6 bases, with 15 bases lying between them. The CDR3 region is CASSVDLARDTQYF. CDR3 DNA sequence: TGTGCCAGCAGCGTGGACTTGGCGAGGGATACGCAGTATTTT. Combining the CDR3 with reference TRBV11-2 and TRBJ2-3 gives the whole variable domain EAGVAQSPRYKIIEKRQSVAFWCNPISGHATLYWYQQILGQGPKLLIQFQNNGVVDDSQLPKDRFSAERLKGVDSTLKIQPAKLEDSAVYLCASSVDLARDTQYFGPGTRLTVL.

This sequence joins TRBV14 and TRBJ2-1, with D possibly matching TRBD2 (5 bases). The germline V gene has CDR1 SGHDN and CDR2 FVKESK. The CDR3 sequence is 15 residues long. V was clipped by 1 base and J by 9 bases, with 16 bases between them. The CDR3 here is CASSQALGVMGEQFF. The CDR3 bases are TGTGCCAGCAGCCAAGCCTTGGGAGTTATGGGTGAGCAGTTCTTC. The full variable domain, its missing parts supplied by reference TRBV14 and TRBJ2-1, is EAGVTQFPSHSVIEKGQTVTLRCDPISGHDNLYWYRRVMGKEIKFLLHFVKESKQDESGMPNNRFLAERTGGTYSTLKVQPAELEDSGVYFCASSQALGVMGEQFFGPGTRLTVL.

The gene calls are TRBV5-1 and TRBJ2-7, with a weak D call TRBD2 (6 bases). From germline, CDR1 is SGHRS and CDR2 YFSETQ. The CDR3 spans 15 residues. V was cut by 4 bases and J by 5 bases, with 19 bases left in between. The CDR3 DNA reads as TGCGCCAGCAGCAACCTCACTGGGAGGAGCGACGAGCAGTACTTC. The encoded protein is CASSNLTGRSDEQYF.

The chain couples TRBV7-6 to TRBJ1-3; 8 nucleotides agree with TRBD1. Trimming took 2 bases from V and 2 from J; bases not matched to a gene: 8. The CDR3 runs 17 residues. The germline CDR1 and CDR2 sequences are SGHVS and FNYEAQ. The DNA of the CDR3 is TGTGCCAGCAGCTTACTGCCGACAGGGGAAGCTGGAAACACCATATATTTT. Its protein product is CASSLLPTGEAGNTIYF.

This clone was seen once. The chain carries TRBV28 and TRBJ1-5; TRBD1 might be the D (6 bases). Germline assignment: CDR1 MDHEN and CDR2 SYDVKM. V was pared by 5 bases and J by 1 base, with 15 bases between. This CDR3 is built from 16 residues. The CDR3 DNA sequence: TGTGCCAGCAGTCCGCCCAGGGGCGCAAGCAATCAGCCCCAGCATTTT. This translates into CASSPPRGASNQPQHF.

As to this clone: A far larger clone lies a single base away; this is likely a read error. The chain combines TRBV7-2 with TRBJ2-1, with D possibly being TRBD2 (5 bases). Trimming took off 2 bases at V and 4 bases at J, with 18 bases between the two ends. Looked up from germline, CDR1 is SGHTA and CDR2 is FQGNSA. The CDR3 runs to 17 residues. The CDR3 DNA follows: TGTGCCAGCAGCTTAACCGGGTTCATGGGAGAATACAATGAGCAGTTCTTC. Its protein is CASSLTGFMGEYNEQFF.